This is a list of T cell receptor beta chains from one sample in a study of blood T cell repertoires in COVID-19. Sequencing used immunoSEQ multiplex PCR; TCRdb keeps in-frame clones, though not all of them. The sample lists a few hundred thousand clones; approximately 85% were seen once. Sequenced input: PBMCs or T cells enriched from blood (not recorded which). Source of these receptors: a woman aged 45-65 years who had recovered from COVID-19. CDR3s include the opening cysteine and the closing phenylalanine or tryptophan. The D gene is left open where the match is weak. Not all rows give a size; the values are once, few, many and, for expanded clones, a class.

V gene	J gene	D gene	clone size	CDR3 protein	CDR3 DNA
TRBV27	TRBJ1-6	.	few	CASSFRQYNSPLHF	TGTGCCAGCAGTTTCCGACAGTATAATTCACCCCTCCACTTT
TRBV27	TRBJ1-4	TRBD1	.	CASSFIAPGGYVATNEKLFF	TGTGCCAGCAGTTTCATCGCCCCAGGGGGCTACGTGGCAACTAATGAAAAACTGTTTTTT
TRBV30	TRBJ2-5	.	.	CAWSSGETQYF	TGTGCCTGGAGTAGCGGGGAGACCCAGTACTTC
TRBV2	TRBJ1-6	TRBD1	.	CASSMGQGNWALHF	TGTGCCAGCAGTATGGGACAGGGGAATTGGGCCCTCCACTTT
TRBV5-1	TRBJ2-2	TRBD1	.	CASSLQGIYTGELFF	TGCGCCAGCAGTCTACAGGGGATTTACACCGGGGAGCTGTTTTTT
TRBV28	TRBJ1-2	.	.	CASALGREVIGGYTF	TGTGCCAGCGCCTTGGGCAGGGAGGTTATAGGTGGCTACACCTTC
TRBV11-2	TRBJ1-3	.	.	CASSRIEVDTIYF	TGTGCCAGCAGCCGCATCGAGGTCGACACCATATATTTT
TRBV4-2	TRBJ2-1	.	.	CASSQTGGQGNEQFF	TGTGCCAGCAGCCAGACTGGGGGCCAAGGGAATGAGCAGTTCTTC
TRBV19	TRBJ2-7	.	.	CASSASAQISEQYF	TGTGCCAGTAGCGCTAGCGCTCAGATCAGCGAGCAGTACTTC
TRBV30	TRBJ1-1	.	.	CAWRRQESEAFF	TGTGCCTGGAGAAGACAGGAATCTGAAGCTTTCTTT
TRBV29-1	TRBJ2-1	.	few	CSVVAGFYNEQFF	TGCAGCGTTGTGGCAGGGTTCTACAATGAGCAGTTCTTC
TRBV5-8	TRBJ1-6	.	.	CASSGESSSYNSPLHF	TGTGCCAGCAGCGGCGAATCTAGCTCCTATAATTCACCCCTCCACTTT
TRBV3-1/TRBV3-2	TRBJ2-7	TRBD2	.	CASSPGTSGTYEQYF	TGTGCCAGCAGCCCTGGGACTAGCGGAACCTACGAGCAGTACTTC
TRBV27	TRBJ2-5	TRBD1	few	CASSFGTGHQIRETQYF	TGTGCCAGCAGTTTCGGGACAGGGCACCAAATAAGAGAGACCCAGTACTTC
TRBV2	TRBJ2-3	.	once	CASTQEGMDFNLDTQYF	TGTGCCAGCACTCAAGAGGGTATGGACTTCAATTTAGATACGCAGTATTTT
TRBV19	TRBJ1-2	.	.	CASSRDFGNGYTF	TGTGCCAGTAGTAGGGACTTTGGAAATGGCTACACCTTC
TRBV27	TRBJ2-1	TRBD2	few	CASSLTTGGIVNEQFF	TGTGCCAGCAGTTTAACGACGGGAGGTATTGTAAATGAGCAGTTCTTC
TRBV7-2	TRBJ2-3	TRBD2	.	CASSLVGTSVTDTQYF	TGTGCCAGCAGCTTAGTCGGGACTAGCGTCACAGATACGCAGTATTTT
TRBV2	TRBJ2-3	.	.	CASAYHLSTDTQYF	TGTGCCAGCGCCTACCACTTAAGCACAGATACGCAGTATTTT
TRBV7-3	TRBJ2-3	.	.	CASSIGGLTDTQYF	TGTGCCAGCAGTATAGGGGGTCTCACAGATACGCAGTATTTT
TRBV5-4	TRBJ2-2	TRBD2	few	CASSLGSGSPLGGELFF	TGTGCCAGCAGCTTGGGGAGCGGGAGTCCTTTGGGCGGGGAGCTGTTTTTT
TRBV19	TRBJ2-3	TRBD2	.	CASSNRGTSGTSTDTQYF	TGTGCCAGTAGTAACCGGGGGACTAGCGGAACTAGCACAGATACGCAGTATTTT
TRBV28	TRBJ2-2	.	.	CASRGTTVTGELFF	TGTGCCAGCAGGGGGACAACAGTCACCGGGGAGCTGTTTTTT
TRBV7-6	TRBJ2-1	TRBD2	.	CASSSTSGSFYNEQFF	TGTGCCAGCAGCTCAACTAGCGGGAGCTTCTACAATGAGCAGTTCTTC
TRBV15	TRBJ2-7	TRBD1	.	CATSRTGSYEQYF	TGTGCCACCAGCAGGACAGGGTCCTACGAGCAGTACTTC
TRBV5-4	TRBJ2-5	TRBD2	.	CASSLGGTSGETQYF	TGTGCCAGCAGCTTGGGCGGGACTAGCGGAGAGACCCAGTACTTC
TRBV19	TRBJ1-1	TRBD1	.	CASSLDDRGPLNTEAFF	TGTGCCAGTAGCCTAGACGACAGGGGGCCATTGAACACTGAAGCTTTCTTT
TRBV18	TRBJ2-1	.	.	CASSPQGYSYNEQFF	TGTGCCAGCTCACCACAGGGGTACTCCTACAATGAGCAGTTCTTC
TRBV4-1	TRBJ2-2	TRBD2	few	CASSTTSGINTGELFF	TGCGCCAGCAGCACGACTAGCGGGATCAACACCGGGGAGCTGTTTTTT
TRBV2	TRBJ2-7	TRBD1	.	CASRQGVTYEQYF	TGTGCCAGCCGACAGGGTGTTACCTACGAGCAGTACTTC
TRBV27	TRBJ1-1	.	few	CASSLEGVNTEAFF	TGTGCCAGCAGTTTGGAGGGAGTGAACACTGAAGCTTTCTTT
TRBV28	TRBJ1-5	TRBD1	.	CASSTGQGAAFGNQPQHF	TGTGCCAGCAGTACGGGACAGGGGGCAGCTTTTGGCAATCAGCCCCAGCATTTT
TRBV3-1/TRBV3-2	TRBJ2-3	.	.	CASSQDKTTDRDTQYF	TGTGCCAGCAGCCAAGACAAGACTACGGACCGAGATACGCAGTATTTT
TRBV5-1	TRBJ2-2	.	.	CASSPGVGRLNTGELFF	TGCGCCAGCAGCCCGGGAGTAGGGAGGTTAAACACCGGGGAGCTGTTTTTT
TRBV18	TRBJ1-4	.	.	CASSRTRDEKLFF	TGTGCCAGCTCAAGGACAAGGGATGAAAAACTGTTTTTT
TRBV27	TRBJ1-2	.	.	CASSLGGRGYTF	TGTGCCAGCAGTTTGGGAGGGCGCGGCTACACCTTC
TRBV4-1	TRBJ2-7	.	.	CASSPRSGRTYEQYF	TGCGCCAGCAGCCCTAGGTCTGGGAGGACCTACGAGCAGTACTTC
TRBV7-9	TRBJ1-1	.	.	CASSLVSEAFF	TGTGCCAGCAGCTTAGTCTCTGAAGCTTTCTTT
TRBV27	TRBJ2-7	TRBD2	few	CASSTRLAGEVAYEQYF	TGTGCCAGCAGTACTAGACTAGCGGGAGAAGTAGCCTACGAGCAGTACTTC
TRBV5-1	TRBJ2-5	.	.	CASSLLTGSRGETQYF	TGCGCCAGCAGCTTACTCACAGGGTCGAGGGGAGAGACCCAGTACTTC
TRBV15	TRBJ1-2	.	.	CATSLGGGNYGYTF	TGTGCCACCAGCCTGGGTGGGGGCAACTATGGCTACACCTTC
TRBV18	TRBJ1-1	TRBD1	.	CASSPQRQGASTEAFF	TGTGCCAGCTCACCCCAAAGACAGGGGGCAAGTACTGAAGCTTTCTTT
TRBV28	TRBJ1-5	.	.	CASSLRMGVNQPQHF	TGTGCCAGCAGTTTAAGAATGGGAGTCAATCAGCCCCAGCATTTT
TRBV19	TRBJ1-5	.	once	CASSIINQPQHF	TGTGCCAGTAGTATTATTAATCAGCCCCAGCATTTT
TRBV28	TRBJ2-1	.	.	CASRLLPPLGNEQFF	TGTGCCAGCAGACTTCTCCCCCCTCTCGGCAATGAGCAGTTCTTC
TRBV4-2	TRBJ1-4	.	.	CASSNREGPTNEKLFF	TGTGCCAGCAGTAACAGGGAGGGGCCAACTAATGAAAAACTGTTTTTT
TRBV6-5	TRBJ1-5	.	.	CASRRGANNQPQHF	TGTGCCAGCAGAAGGGGCGCGAACAATCAGCCCCAGCATTTT
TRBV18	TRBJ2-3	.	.	CASSSGYSTDTQYF	TGTGCCAGCTCATCCGGTTATAGCACAGATACGCAGTATTTT
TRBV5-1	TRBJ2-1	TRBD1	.	CATREGAHNEQFF	TGCGCCACTCGAGAGGGGGCCCACAATGAGCAGTTCTTC
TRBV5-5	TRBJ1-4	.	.	CASTKDRLNEKLFF	TGTGCCAGCACCAAGGACAGACTGAATGAAAAACTGTTTTTT
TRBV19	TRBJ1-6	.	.	CASSIRRGARDNSPLHF	TGTGCCAGTAGTATACGTCGGGGTGCAAGGGATAATTCACCCCTCCACTTT
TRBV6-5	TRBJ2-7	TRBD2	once	CASGTLAGVGYEQYF	TGTGCCAGCGGCACACTAGCGGGAGTGGGTTACGAGCAGTACTTC